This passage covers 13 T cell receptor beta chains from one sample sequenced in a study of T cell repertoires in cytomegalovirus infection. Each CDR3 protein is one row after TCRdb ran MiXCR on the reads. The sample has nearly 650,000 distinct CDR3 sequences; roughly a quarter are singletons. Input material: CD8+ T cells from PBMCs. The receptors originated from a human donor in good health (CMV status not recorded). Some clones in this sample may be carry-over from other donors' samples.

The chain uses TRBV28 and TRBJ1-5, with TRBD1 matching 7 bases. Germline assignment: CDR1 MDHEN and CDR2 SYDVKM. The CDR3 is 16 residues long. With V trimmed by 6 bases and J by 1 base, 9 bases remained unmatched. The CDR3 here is CASSHRQGSSNQPQHF. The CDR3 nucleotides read TGTGCCAGCAGCCATAGACAGGGTTCGAGCAATCAGCCCCAGCATTTT.

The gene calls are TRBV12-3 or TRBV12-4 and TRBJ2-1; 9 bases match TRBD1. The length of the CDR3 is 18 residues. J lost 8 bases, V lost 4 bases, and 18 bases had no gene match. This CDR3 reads CASSYQIKQGAISDEQFF. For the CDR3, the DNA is TGTGCCAGCAGTTACCAGATAAAACAGGGGGCTATCTCGGATGAGCAGTTCTTC.

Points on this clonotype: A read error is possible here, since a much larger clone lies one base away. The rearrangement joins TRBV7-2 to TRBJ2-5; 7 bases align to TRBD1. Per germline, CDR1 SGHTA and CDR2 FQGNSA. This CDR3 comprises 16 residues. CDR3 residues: CDSSVEGQRLGETQYF. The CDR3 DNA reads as TGTGACAGCAGCGTAGAGGGACAGCGACTGGGAGAGACCCAGTACTTC.

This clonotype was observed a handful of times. Written as DNA, the CDR3 is TGTGCCAGCAGCTTAGAAAGGGAAGCGAACACTGAAGCTTTCTTT. The encoded protein is CASSLEREANTEAFF. V gene TRBV13 combines with J gene TRBJ1-1; D is ambiguous. Trimming stripped 1 base from V and 1 base from J, with 10 bases between. Germline loops: CDR1 PRHDT, CDR2 FYEKMQ (reference sequence). The CDR3 extends over 15 amino acids.

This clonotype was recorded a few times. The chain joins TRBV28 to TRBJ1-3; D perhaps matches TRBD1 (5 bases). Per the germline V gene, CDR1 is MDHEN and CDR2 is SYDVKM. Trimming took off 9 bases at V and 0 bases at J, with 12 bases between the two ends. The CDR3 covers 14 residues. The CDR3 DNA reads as TGTGCCAGTCGAAGGGGTCTCTCTGGAAACACCATATATTTT. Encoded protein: CASRRGLSGNTIYF.

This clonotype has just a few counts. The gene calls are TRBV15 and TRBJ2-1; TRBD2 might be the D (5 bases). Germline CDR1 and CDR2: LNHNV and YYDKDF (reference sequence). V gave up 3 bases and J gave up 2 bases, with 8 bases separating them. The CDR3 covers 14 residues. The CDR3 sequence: CATSSRGAYNEQFF. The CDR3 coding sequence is TGTGCCACCAGCAGCCGGGGAGCCTACAATGAGCAGTTCTTC.

DNA for the CDR3: TGTGCCAGCAGTTTCGAAATAAACCTACCCAACTACGAGCAGTACTTC. Translating it yields CASSFEINLPNYEQYF. V is TRBV6-2 or TRBV6-3 and J is TRBJ2-7; unclear D gene. The V gene lost 4 bases and the J gene lost 3 bases, with 19 bases spanning the gap. The germline V gene encodes CDR1 MNHEY and CDR2 SVGEGT. The CDR3 has 16 amino acids.

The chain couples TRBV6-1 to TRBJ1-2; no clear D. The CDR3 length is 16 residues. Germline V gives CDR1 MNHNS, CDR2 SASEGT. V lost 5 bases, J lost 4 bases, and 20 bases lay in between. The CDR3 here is CASSCSIRGDSYGYTF. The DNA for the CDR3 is TGTGCCAGCAGTTGCTCGATTCGAGGAGACTCCTATGGCTACACCTTC.

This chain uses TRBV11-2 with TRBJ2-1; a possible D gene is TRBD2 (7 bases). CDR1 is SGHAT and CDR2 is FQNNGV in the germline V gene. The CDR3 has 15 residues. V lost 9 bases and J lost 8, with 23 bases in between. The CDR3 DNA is TGTGCCAGTTTCGAGGGGGGGGGCCGGATCTATGAGCAGTTCTTC. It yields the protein CASFEGGGRIYEQFF.

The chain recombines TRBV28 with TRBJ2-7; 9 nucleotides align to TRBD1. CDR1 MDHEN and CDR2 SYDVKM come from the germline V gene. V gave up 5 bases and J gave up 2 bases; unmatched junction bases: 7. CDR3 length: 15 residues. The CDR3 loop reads CASSPGQGTAYEQYF. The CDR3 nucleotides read TGTGCCAGCAGTCCCGGACAGGGGACAGCCTACGAGCAGTACTTC.

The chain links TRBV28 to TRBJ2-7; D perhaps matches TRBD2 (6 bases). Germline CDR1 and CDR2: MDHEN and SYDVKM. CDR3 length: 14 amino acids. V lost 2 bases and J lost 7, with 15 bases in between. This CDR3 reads CASSLAAGTGEQYV. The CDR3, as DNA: TGTGCCAGCAGTTTAGCGGCGGGGACGGGTGAGCAGTACGTC.

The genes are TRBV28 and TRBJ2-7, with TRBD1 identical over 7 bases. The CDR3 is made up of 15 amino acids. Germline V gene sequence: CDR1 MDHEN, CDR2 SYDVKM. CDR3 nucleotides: TGTGCCAGTAGTTCCGACAGGGACGGAAACCCCGAGCAGTACGTC. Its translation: CASSSDRDGNPEQYV.

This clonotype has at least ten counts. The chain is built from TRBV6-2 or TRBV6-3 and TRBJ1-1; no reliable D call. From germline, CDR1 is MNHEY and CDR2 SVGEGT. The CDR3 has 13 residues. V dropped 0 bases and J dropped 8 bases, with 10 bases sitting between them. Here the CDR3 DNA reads TGTGCCAGCAGTTACTCGACGGGAGTAGAAGCTTTCTTT. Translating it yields CASSYSTGVEAFF.